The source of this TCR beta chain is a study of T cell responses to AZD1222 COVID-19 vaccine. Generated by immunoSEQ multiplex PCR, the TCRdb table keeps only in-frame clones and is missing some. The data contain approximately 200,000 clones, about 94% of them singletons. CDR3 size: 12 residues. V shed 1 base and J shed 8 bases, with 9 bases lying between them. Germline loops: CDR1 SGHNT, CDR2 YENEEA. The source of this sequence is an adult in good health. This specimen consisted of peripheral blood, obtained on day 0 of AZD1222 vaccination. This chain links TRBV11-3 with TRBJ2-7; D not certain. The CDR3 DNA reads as TGTGCCAGCAGCTTAGGAACAGCCCAGCAGTACTTC. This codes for CASSLGTAQQYF.